A selection of T cell receptor beta chains follows, all from one sample in a study of blood T cells in healthy people across ages. TCRdb processed the 5' RACE reads anew with MiXCR; each CDR3 protein has one entry. Here the sample spans hundreds of thousands of distinct CDR3 sequences, around three fifths being singletons. The sequenced sample was blood. These receptors were collected from a man in his sixties in good health. CDR3s include the opening cysteine and the closing phenylalanine or tryptophan. Each record gives: V gene, D gene, clone size, J gene, CDR3 protein, CDR3 DNA. D genes are given only for firm matches. The size entry is marked missing in some rows and otherwise reads once, few, many or a size class.

TRBV11-2	NA	NA	TRBJ2-1	CASSSLVVSYNEQFF	TGTGCCAGCAGCTCCCTAGTGGTGTCCTACAATGAGCAGTTCTTC
TRBV4-2	NA	NA	TRBJ1-2	CVSSPGTGRNYGYTF	TGTGTCAGCAGCCCCGGGACGGGCAGAAACTATGGCTACACCTTC
TRBV12-5	NA	many	TRBJ2-3	CASGFGRPAADTQYF	TGTGCTAGTGGTTTCGGACGGCCGGCGGCAGATACGCAGTATTTT
TRBV7-2	NA	once	TRBJ2-4	CASSLVTGTYNEQYF	TGTGCCAGCAGCTTAGTGACTGGTACGTACAATGAGCAGTACTTC
TRBV6-2/TRBV6-3	NA	NA	TRBJ2-1	CASRRGGEQFF	TGTGCCAGCAGAAGGGGGGGTGAGCAGTTCTTC
TRBV12-3/TRBV12-4	TRBD2	NA	TRBJ2-5	CASDRGGTQYF	TGTGCCAGCGACCGCGGGGGGACCCAGTACTTC
TRBV5-6	NA	NA	TRBJ2-7	CASNRQAYSYEQYF	TGTGCCAGCAACCGTCAGGCCTATTCTTACGAGCAGTACTTC
TRBV5-1	TRBD2	NA	TRBJ2-1	CASSWGLAGVPSSYNEQFF	TGCGCCAGCAGCTGGGGACTAGCGGGGGTCCCCAGCTCCTACAATGAGCAGTTCTTC
TRBV4-1	NA	once	TRBJ2-1	CASSQVARGTGQFF	TGCGCCAGCAGCCAAGTGGCGAGGGGAACTGGGCAGTTCTTC
TRBV20-1	TRBD1	few	TRBJ1-2	CSARDARGDYGYTF	TGCAGTGCTAGAGACGCCAGGGGGGACTATGGCTACACCTTC
TRBV7-2	TRBD2	NA	TRBJ2-5	CASSLARSGGALVGTQYF	TGTGCCAGCAGCTTAGCCCGGAGCGGGGGAGCTTTAGTAGGGACCCAGTACTTC
TRBV10-2	NA	NA	TRBJ1-4	CASSEEGSLYEKLFF	TGCGCCAGCAGTGAGGAGGGGTCACTTTATGAAAAACTGTTTTTT
TRBV20-1	NA	NA	TRBJ2-2	CSAGGAAGELFF	TGCAGTGCTGGAGGGGCTGCCGGGGAGCTGTTTTTT
TRBV12-3/TRBV12-4	NA	NA	TRBJ1-1	CAVKAWSYTEAFF	TGTGCCGTAAAGGCGTGGTCGTACACTGAAGCTTTCTTT
TRBV18	NA	few	TRBJ2-7	CASSRSQGSGYEQYF	TGTGCCAGCTCACGGTCCCAGGGGAGCGGCTACGAGCAGTACTTC
TRBV2	NA	NA	TRBJ1-1	CASSAVYTEAFF	TGTGCCAGCAGTGCAGTCTACACTGAAGCTTTCTTT
TRBV20-1	NA	few	TRBJ2-5	CSATGLREETQYF	TGCAGTGCTACGGGGCTGAGGGAAGAGACCCAGTACTTC
TRBV5-1	TRBD1	few	TRBJ2-1	CASTPQGASEQFF	TGCGCCAGCACCCCTCAGGGGGCATCTGAGCAGTTCTTC
TRBV19	NA	NA	TRBJ2-5	CASSIGGQRGGETQYF	TGTGCCAGTAGTATTGGGGGACAGAGGGGAGGAGAGACCCAGTACTTC
TRBV3-1	TRBD2	few	TRBJ2-1	CASSQEGGDYNEQFF	TGTGCCAGCAGCCAAGAGGGAGGGGACTACAATGAGCAGTTCTTC
TRBV5-1	TRBD1	few	TRBJ2-5	CASSVDRVETQYF	TGCGCCAGCAGCGTGGACAGGGTAGAGACCCAGTACTTC
TRBV4-1	TRBD1	once	TRBJ1-2	CASSQEARTGSYGYTF	TGCGCCAGCAGCCAAGAGGCCCGGACAGGATCTTATGGCTACACCTTC
TRBV7-2	TRBD2	NA	TRBJ2-1	CASSRYTSASYNEQFF	TGTGCCAGCAGCCGATATACTAGCGCTTCCTACAATGAGCAGTTCTTC
TRBV20-1	TRBD2	NA	TRBJ2-3	CSARDAGGKDTQYF	TGCAGTGCTAGAGATGCGGGGGGCAAAGATACGCAGTATTTT
TRBV25-1	NA	NA	TRBJ2-7	CASSEYSQGWGEQYF	TGTGCCAGCAGTGAATATTCGCAGGGGTGGGGTGAGCAGTACTTC
TRBV6-5	NA	NA	TRBJ1-5	CASSYRPGNQPQHF	TGTGCCAGCAGTTACAGGCCGGGAAATCAGCCCCAGCATTTT
TRBV12-3/TRBV12-4	NA	NA	TRBJ2-4	CASSLGAGGDIQYF	TGTGCCAGCAGTTTAGGGGCCGGCGGGGACATTCAGTACTTC
TRBV11-2	NA	NA	TRBJ1-1	CASSLDLTVTNTEAFF	TGTGCCAGCAGCTTAGATCTCACAGTAACTAACACTGAAGCTTTCTTT
TRBV5-1	TRBD1	NA	TRBJ2-3	CASSRDRITDTQYF	TGCGCCAGCAGCAGGGACAGGATCACAGATACGCAGTATTTT
TRBV5-1	NA	NA	TRBJ2-1	CASSVYKGGNEQFF	TGCGCCAGCAGCGTGTATAAGGGGGGCAATGAGCAGTTCTTC
TRBV29-1	NA	NA	TRBJ1-2	CSVAGEGGYTF	TGCAGCGTTGCCGGGGAGGGAGGCTACACCTTC
TRBV5-1	NA	NA	TRBJ2-2	CASSLGPGRAGELFF	TGCGCCAGCAGCTTGGGGCCAGGGAGAGCCGGGGAGCTGTTTTTT
TRBV20-1	NA	many	TRBJ2-7	CSARDPRGLYEQYF	TGCAGTGCTAGAGATCCACGGGGGCTCTACGAGCAGTACTTC
TRBV29-1	NA	NA	TRBJ1-1	CSVAVNTEAFF	TGCAGCGTTGCGGTGAACACTGAAGCTTTCTTT
TRBV12-3/TRBV12-4	NA	NA	TRBJ1-2	CASGLSGAGYTF	TGTGCCAGCGGGTTGTCGGGGGCCGGCTACACCTTC
TRBV20-1	TRBD1	NA	TRBJ1-2	CSASRPDRWGYGYTF	TGCAGTGCTAGTAGACCGGACAGGTGGGGCTATGGCTACACCTTC
TRBV7-2	NA	NA	TRBJ2-1	CASRSPGWAYNEQFF	TGTGCCAGCAGGAGTCCAGGGTGGGCATACAATGAGCAGTTCTTC
TRBV7-2	NA	once	TRBJ2-3	CASSVRASRTDTQYF	TGTGCCAGCAGCGTCAGAGCTAGTAGGACAGATACGCAGTATTTT
TRBV20-1	TRBD1	NA	TRBJ1-2	CSARSDRASYTF	TGCAGTGCTAGAAGCGACAGGGCGAGCTACACCTTC
TRBV12-3/TRBV12-4	NA	few	TRBJ2-1	CASRQGGAIYNEQFF	TGTGCCAGCAGACAAGGAGGGGCGATATACAATGAGCAGTTCTTC
TRBV2	TRBD1	NA	TRBJ2-3	CASSFGTAGTDTQYF	TGTGCCAGCAGTTTTGGGACAGCCGGCACAGATACGCAGTATTTT
TRBV3-1	TRBD2	NA	TRBJ2-7	CASSQGGGLAGPQEAQYF	TGTGCCAGCAGCCAAGGTGGAGGACTAGCGGGGCCCCAAGAGGCCCAGTACTTC
TRBV2	NA	NA	TRBJ1-2	CASSELGGYGYTF	TGTGCCAGCAGTGAATTAGGCGGCTATGGCTACACCTTC
TRBV11-2	TRBD2	NA	TRBJ2-1	CASSLVAGDRYEQFF	TGTGCCAGCAGCTTAGTAGCGGGGGACAGATACGAGCAGTTCTTC
TRBV6-5	NA	NA	TRBJ1-1	CASRTGSGTKAFF	TGTGCCAGCAGGACGGGTTCCGGGACCAAAGCTTTCTTT